These 10 T cell receptor beta chains originate from one sample sequenced in a study of T cell clones after liver transplantation. Here immunoSEQ multiplex PCR was the method, and the copy in TCRdb shows in-frame clones only, minus some. The repertoire holds about 21,000 clones, with roughly 92% as singletons. The sequenced sample was CD8+ T cells from blood, obtained roughly 25 months after liver transplant. These receptors all come from a human patient who received a liver transplant. Some of these T cells may belong to the graft donor.

This rearrangement joins TRBV5-1 to TRBJ2-7, with D possibly TRBD1 on 6 matching bases. The germline V gene has CDR1 SGHRS and CDR2 YFSETQ. The V end was cut by 4 bases, the J end by 2 bases, with 13 bases between. The CDR3 has 14 residues. The CDR3 nucleotides are TGCGCCAGCAGCCCTGCTGGGGGCACCTACGAGCAGTACTTC. Translating it yields CASSPAGGTYEQYF.

This clone has only one observation. The rearrangement uses TRBV7-8 and TRBJ2-7; tentatively, D is TRBD2 (6 bases). This CDR3 spans 17 amino acids. V was cut by 2 bases and J by 4 bases, with 21 bases left in between. Germline assignment: CDR1 SGHVS and CDR2 FQNEAQ. In nucleotides, the CDR3 is TGTGCCAGCAGCTTAAAGGGGTTATGGGACTCCTTTTACGAGCAGTACTTC. It yields the protein CASSLKGLWDSFYEQYF.

This clone was observed a single time. The chain joins TRBV4-2 to TRBJ2-1, with D possibly being TRBD2 (7 bases). Deletions cut 4 bases from V and 7 bases from J, with 17 bases between. CDR3 length: 15 amino acids. The V gene's germline CDR1 is LGHNA and CDR2 YNFKEQ. CDR3 loop: CASSPSWGRGNEQFF. CDR3 bases: TGTGCCAGCAGCCCCTCATGGGGGAGGGGGAATGAGCAGTTCTTC.

The sample holds one count of this clone. This chain uses TRBV27 with TRBJ2-1; 14 bases agree with TRBD2. Germline assignment: CDR1 MNHEY and CDR2 SMNVEV (reference sequence). The CDR3 has 15 amino acids. The V and J ends lost 9 bases and 6 bases, in that order; junction bases with no gene match: 7. The CDR3 DNA follows: TGTGCCAGAGGGACTAGCGGGAGATACGGCAATGAGCAGTTCTTC. This sequence encodes CARGTSGRYGNEQFF.

V and J are TRBV28 and TRBJ2-2; the D is unclear. Trimming left V 6 bases short and J 1 base short, with 9 bases between. The germline V gene has CDR1 MDHEN and CDR2 SYDVKM. The CDR3 totals 14 residues. CDR3 DNA sequence: TGTGCCAGCAGCCTAACAGTGAACACCGGGGAGCTGTTTTTT. It is translated as CASSLTVNTGELFF.

The chain is built from TRBV7-9 and TRBJ2-5; tentative D call: TRBD1 (6 bases). Germline V lookup: CDR1 SEHNR, CDR2 FQNEAQ (reference sequence). Between the trimmed V and J ends, which lost 5 bases and 5 bases, there was a span of 15 bases. This CDR3 contains 14 residues. CDR3 sequence reads: CASSRGGGWETQYF. CDR3 nucleotides: TGTGCCAGCAGCCGAGGTGGGGGCTGGGAGACCCAGTACTTC.

This clone was counted once. V gene TRBV19 combines with J gene TRBJ2-3; 9 positions agree with TRBD2. V dropped 10 bases and J dropped 5; count of bases not matched to a gene: 7. Germline CDR1 is LNHDA and CDR2 is SQIVND (reference sequence). The CDR3 consists of 13 residues. CDR3 region: CATRLAGEDTQYF. The CDR3 region has the DNA TGTGCCACCCGTTTAGCGGGAGAAGATACGCAGTATTTT.

This chain joins TRBV28 and TRBJ1-2; perhaps TRBD1 as D (6 bases). The CDR3 consists of 17 residues. The ends were cut back, 5 bases at V and 3 bases at J, with 22 bases in the middle. The germline V gene has CDR1 MDHEN and CDR2 SYDVKM. The CDR3 sequence: CASSTLKEQGRHYGYTF. The CDR3 DNA is TGTGCCAGCAGTACGCTAAAGGAGCAGGGGCGCCACTATGGCTACACCTTC.

A note on this clone: A junction boundary mismatches the germline segment, possibly from a read error. The V call is TRBV6-5, the J call TRBJ1-1; 9 positions agree with TRBD1. The CDR3 consists of 11 residues. CDR1 and CDR2 (germline): MNHEY, SVGAGI. The CDR3 loop reads CASRDRGKSFF. CDR3 in DNA: TGTGCCAGCAGGGACAGGGGAAAGAGTTTTTTT.

CDR3 coding DNA: TGTGCCAGCAGCCCTGTTGCGGGACTAGCGGTCCCTAAGGGAGAGACCCAGTACTTC. Translating gives CASSPVAGLAVPKGETQYF. This chain links TRBV7-9 with TRBJ2-5, with 11 bases lining up with TRBD2. This CDR3 comprises 19 residues. Germline V gene sequence: CDR1 SEHNR, CDR2 FQNEAQ (reference sequence). J lost 4 bases, V lost 5 bases, and 18 bases had no gene match.